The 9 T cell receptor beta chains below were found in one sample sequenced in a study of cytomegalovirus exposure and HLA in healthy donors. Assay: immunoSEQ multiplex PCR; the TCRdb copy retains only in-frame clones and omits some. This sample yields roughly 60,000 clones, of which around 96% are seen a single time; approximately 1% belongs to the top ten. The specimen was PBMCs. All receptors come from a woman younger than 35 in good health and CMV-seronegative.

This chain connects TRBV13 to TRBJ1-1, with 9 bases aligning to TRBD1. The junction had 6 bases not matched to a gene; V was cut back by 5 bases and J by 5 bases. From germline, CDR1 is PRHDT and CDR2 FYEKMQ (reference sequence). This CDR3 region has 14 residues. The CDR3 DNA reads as TGTGCCAGCAGCGAGAGGACAGGGGTTACTGAAGCTTTCTTT. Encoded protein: CASSERTGVTEAFF.

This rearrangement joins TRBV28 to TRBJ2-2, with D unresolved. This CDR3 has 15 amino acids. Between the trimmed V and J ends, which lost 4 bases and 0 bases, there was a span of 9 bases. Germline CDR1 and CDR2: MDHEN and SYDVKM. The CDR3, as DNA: TGTGCCAGCAGTTGGTTGGCCTCGAACACCGGGGAGCTGTTTTTT. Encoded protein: CASSWLASNTGELFF.

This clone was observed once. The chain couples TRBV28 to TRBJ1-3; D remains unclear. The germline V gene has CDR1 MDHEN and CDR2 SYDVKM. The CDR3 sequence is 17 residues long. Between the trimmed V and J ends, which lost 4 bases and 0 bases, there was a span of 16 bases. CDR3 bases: TGTGCCAGCAGTTGGGCGGGAACCCCGCGCTCTGGAAACACCATATATTTT. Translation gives CASSWAGTPRSGNTIYF.

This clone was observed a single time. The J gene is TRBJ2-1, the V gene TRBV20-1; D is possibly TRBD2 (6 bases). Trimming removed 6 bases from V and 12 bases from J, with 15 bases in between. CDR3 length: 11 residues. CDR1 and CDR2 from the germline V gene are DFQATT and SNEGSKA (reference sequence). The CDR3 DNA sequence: TGCAGTGCCACTCCCCTGGGGGGGCAGTTCTTC. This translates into CSATPLGGQFF.

The CDR3 here is CASSPGLAGGPDTQYF. The CDR3 DNA reads TGTGCCAGCAGCCCGGGACTAGCGGGAGGGCCAGATACGCAGTATTTT. The chain couples TRBV5-6 to TRBJ2-3; 16 bases are shared with TRBD2. CDR1 and CDR2 from the germline V gene are SGHDT and YYEEEE. CDR3 length: 16 amino acids. Losses at the gene ends were 4 bases for V and 4 bases for J; bases not matched to a gene: 3. Complete variable domain (other parts from reference TRBV5-6 and TRBJ2-3): DAGVTQSPTHLIKTRGQQVTLRCSPKSGHDTVSWYQQALGQGPQFIFQYYEEEERQRGNFPDRFSGHQFPNYSSELNVNALLLGDSALYLCASSPGLAGGPDTQYFGPGTRLTVL.

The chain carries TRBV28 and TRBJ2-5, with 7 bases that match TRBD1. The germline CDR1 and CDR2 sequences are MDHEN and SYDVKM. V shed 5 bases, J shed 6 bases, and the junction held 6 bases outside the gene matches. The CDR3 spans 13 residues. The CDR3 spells CASSPGQRKTQYF. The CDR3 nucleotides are TGTGCCAGCAGTCCGGGACAGAGGAAGACCCAGTACTTC.

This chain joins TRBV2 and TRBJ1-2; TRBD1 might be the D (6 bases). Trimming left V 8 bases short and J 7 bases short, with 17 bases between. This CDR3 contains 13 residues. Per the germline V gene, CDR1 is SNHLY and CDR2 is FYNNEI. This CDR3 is CASGTKGGSGYTF. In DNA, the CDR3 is TGTGCCAGCGGGACTAAGGGGGGCAGTGGCTACACCTTC.

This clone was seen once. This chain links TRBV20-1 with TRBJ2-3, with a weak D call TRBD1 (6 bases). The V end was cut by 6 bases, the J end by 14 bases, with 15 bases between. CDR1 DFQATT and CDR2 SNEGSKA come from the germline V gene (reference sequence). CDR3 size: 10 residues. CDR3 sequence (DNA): TGCAGTGCACCCCCGGGACATCGGTATTTT. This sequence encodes CSAPPGHRYF.

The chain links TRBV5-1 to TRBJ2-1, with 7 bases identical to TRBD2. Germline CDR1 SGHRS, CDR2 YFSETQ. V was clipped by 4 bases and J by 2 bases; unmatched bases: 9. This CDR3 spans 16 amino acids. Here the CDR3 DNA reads TGCGCCAGCAGCCCCCTCCCTAGCGGACCCTACAATGAGCAGTTCTTC. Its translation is CASSPLPSGPYNEQFF.